This TCR beta chain was sequenced for a study of blood T cell repertoires in COVID-19. Study background: Nucleic acid was either cDNA or gDNA, and it came from T cells, B-cell-depleted T cells, or PBMCs.

Original methodology: It was from reference gene primer amplification that nucleated cell counts were estimated. Here immunoSEQ multiplex PCR was the method, and the copy in TCRdb shows in-frame clones only, minus some. That table furnishes V, J and clone size, whereas the DNA furnished D and trimming. Here the sample spans roughly 250,000 clones, about nine tenths being singletons. This CDR3 spans 12 amino acids. Per the germline V gene, CDR1 is MNHEY and CDR2 is SVGAGI. V lost 6 bases, J lost 4 bases, and 9 bases lay in between. The chain uses TRBV6-5 and TRBJ1-2; no clear D gene. Sample: peripheral blood. The TCR was taken from a woman aged 40 to 49 with acute or convalescent COVID-19. CDR3 in amino acids: CASRTEFYGYTF. The CDR3, as DNA: TGTGCCAGCAGGACGGAGTTCTATGGCTACACCTTC.